This T cell receptor (beta chain) originates from a study of T cell responses to AZD1222 COVID-19 vaccine. Study-level information: The analysis combined second doses at about 4 or about 12 weeks.

Generated by immunoSEQ multiplex PCR, the TCRdb table keeps only in-frame clones and is missing some. In the table there are roughly 100,000 clones, roughly 90% of which are singletons. Study-level findings and limits: The CD4 TCRs associated with vaccination extended across spike and predominated at 160-218 and 743-854. Nearly half of unique spike-specific TCRs reportedly avoided B.1.351 and B.1.1.7 mutated regions.

Trimming removed 8 bases at V and 0 bases at J, with 14 bases between. This CDR3 comprises 15 residues. Germline CDR1 is SEHNR and CDR2 is FQNEAQ (reference sequence). This clone was detected once. The antigen is unknown. The origin of this receptor is an adult in good health. The chain combines TRBV7-9 with TRBJ1-3, with D perhaps TRBD1 (6 bases). This sample comprised peripheral blood, obtained on day 0 of AZD1222 vaccination. The CDR3 reads CASSLGASSGNTIYF. The CDR3 DNA sequence: TGTGCCAGCTCCTTGGGGGCCAGCTCTGGAAACACCATATATTTT.